Here is one T cell receptor beta chain with its context. The CDR3 loop spans 14 amino acids. Germline values: CDR1 MNHNS, CDR2 SASEGT. V was shortened by 6 bases and J by 5 bases, with 16 bases between the two germline ends. This sample was taken from a study of cytotoxic CD8 clonotypes in ibrutinib-treated CLL. The protocol was immunoSEQ multiplex PCR, while the TCRdb copy is restricted to in-frame clones and leaves out a portion. The table records some 76,000 clones, 75% to 90% of them present only once. This clonotype was obtained from a human donor with chronic lymphocytic leukemia. Sequencing used PBMCs, obtained after 24 months of ibrutinib treatment. The chain has TRBV6-1 and TRBJ1-1; no clear D gene. The CDR3, as DNA: TGTGCCAGCAGGTGGGGTAGCCAGGAGACTGAAGCTTTCTTT. Amino acids: CASRWGSQETEAFF.